This T cell receptor (beta chain) appears in the sequencing data of a study of blood T cell repertoires in COVID-19. Study background: In each case, the material was cDNA or gDNA derived from T cells, B-cell-depleted T cells, or PBMCs.

CDR3 length: 14 amino acids. Germline loops: CDR1 SGDLS, CDR2 YYNGEE. V shed 4 bases and J 11 bases; nucleotides not matched to a gene: 11. Generated by immunoSEQ multiplex PCR, the TCRdb table keeps only in-frame clones and is missing some. This sample has 150,000 to 200,000 clones, with over 80% found just once. The clonotype was recovered from a woman between 50 and 59 years old with acute or convalescent COVID-19. The chain carries TRBV9 and TRBJ1-1; 10 nucleotides agree with TRBD1. The sample taken for sequencing was peripheral blood. The CDR3 spells CASSPTGGAGRAFF. CDR3 coding DNA: TGTGCCAGCAGCCCGACAGGGGGCGCGGGTAGGGCTTTCTTT.